The present entry profiles one T cell receptor (beta chain) with its context. Its antigen is not known. The CDR3 is 15 amino acids. CDR1 is SGDLS, CDR2 YYNGEE, per germline. Trimming at V came to 4 bases and at J to 3 bases, leaving 7 bases not matched to a gene. The record originates from a study of shared clonotypes between healthy human individuals. Whole-study results and caveats: Donor scarcity curtailed the genetic and exposure-history diversity represented herein.

Sequencing used immunoSEQ multiplex PCR; TCRdb keeps in-frame clones, though not all of them. Among hundreds of thousands of clones listed, around 81% were seen once. The material sequenced was PBMCs. This TCR was sampled from a woman aged 40 to 55 in good health. Some clones in this sample may be carry-over from other donors' samples. The chain combines TRBV9 with TRBJ2-1, with 7 bases that match TRBD2. As DNA, the CDR3 is TGTGCCAGCAGCATAGGCGGGAGAGGCTACAATGAGCAGTTCTTC. This sequence encodes CASSIGGRGYNEQFF.